This T cell receptor beta chain was recovered during a study of T cells expressing NK-cell markers. Study details: It was sorted CD3+CD56-NKG2C+, CD3+CD56+NKG2C- and CD3+CD56+NKG2C+ T cells that provided the TCR beta repertoires.

Reprocessing the 5' RACE reads, TCRdb reports a single entry for every CDR3 protein and omits DNA. This sample's table has a few hundred thousand distinct CDR3 sequences. Germline V gives CDR1 DFQATT, CDR2 SNEGSKA (reference sequence). The CDR3 totals 11 residues. The receptor was isolated from a man aged 18 to 30 in good health. Sequenced material: blood T cells: a sorted CD56 or NKG2C T cell subset, CD4+ or CD8+ T cells, or bulk PBMC T cells (not recorded which). The gene calls are TRBV20-1 and TRBJ2-3; TCRdb outputs TRBD2, but without DNA this stays unchecked. CDR3 region: CTLAIPDTQYF.